Listed below are T cell receptor beta chains from one sample, sequenced in a study of Ad26.COV2.S vaccination and SARS-CoV-2 variants. Only in-frame clones appear in the TCRdb table, and some are missing; sequencing was by immunoSEQ multiplex PCR. The data show roughly 270,000 clones, 80% to 90% seen once. The material was peripheral blood, obtained in a trial of Ad26.COV2.S vaccine versus placebo. These receptors were collected from a person between 18 and 65 years old who received the Ad26.COV2.S COVID-19 vaccine or a placebo. Each CDR3 is given with its conserved first and last residue. The D gene is left open where the match is weak. Not all rows give a size; the values are once, few, many and, for expanded clones, a class.

TRBV2	-	TRBJ1-4	-	TGTGCCAGCAGTGAATCGGGGAATGAAAAACTGTTTTTT	CASSESGNEKLFF
TRBV29-1	-	TRBJ2-1	-	TGCAGCGTTGAGATCGGGATCCCGGGGTTCTTC	CSVEIGIPGFF
TRBV24-1	-	TRBJ2-5	-	TGTGCCACCAGTGTTGGGGCAGGGGACCAAGAGACCCAGTACTTC	CATSVGAGDQETQYF
TRBV5-1	-	TRBJ1-2	-	TGCGCCAGCAGCTTGAGGCCAGGGAACGACTATGGCTACACCTTC	CASSLRPGNDYGYTF
TRBV28	-	TRBJ1-6	-	TGTGCCAGCAGTTCCCCTACAGGGTATAATTCACCCCTCCACTTT	CASSSPTGYNSPLHF
TRBV4-3	TRBD1	TRBJ2-7	-	TGCGCCAGCAGCCAAAATTCCTGGGACAGCCCCTACGAGCAGTACTTC	CASSQNSWDSPYEQYF
TRBV18	-	TRBJ2-7	once	TGTGCCAGCTCACCACCTAGCGCAGGGTCCTACGAGCAGTACTTC	CASSPPSAGSYEQYF
TRBV4-1	-	TRBJ2-2	-	TGCGCCAGCAGCCAAGGGGGACTGTACAAGGACACCGGGGAGCTGTTTTTT	CASSQGGLYKDTGELFF
TRBV7-2	TRBD1	TRBJ2-4	-	TGTGCCAGCAGCTCACGACAGGGAAACATTCAGTACTTC	CASSSRQGNIQYF
TRBV5-1	-	TRBJ2-5	few	TGCGCCAGCAGCTCCCAAGAGACCCAGTACTTC	CASSSQETQYF
TRBV5-3	-	TRBJ1-5	-	TGTGCCAGAAGCTTGGGACAGCAAGATCAGCCCCAGCATTTT	CARSLGQQDQPQHF
TRBV19	TRBD2	TRBJ2-5	-	TGTGCCAGTAGCCCTCAGCATGACAGCGGGGGGGGGACCCAGTACTTC	CASSPQHDSGGGTQYF
TRBV7-8	-	TRBJ1-4	-	TGTGCCAGCAGCTTAGCCCTAAGACCTGGCAGATCAACTAATGAAAAACTGTTTTTT	CASSLALRPGRSTNEKLFF
TRBV18	-	TRBJ1-4	-	TGTGCCAGCTCACCCGCCGGGGTAGCTGAAAAACTGTTTTTT	CASSPAGVAEKLFF
TRBV3-1/TRBV3-2	TRBD1	TRBJ2-3	-	TGTGCCAGCAGCCAAGCGGGGAAAACAGGGGGAAGAGATACGCAGTATTTT	CASSQAGKTGGRDTQYF
TRBV30	-	TRBJ1-6	-	TGTGCCTGGAACCCGGGACAAGGAAATAATTCACCCCTCCACTTT	CAWNPGQGNNSPLHF
TRBV20-1	-	TRBJ2-1	-	TGCAGTGCTAGTTTTAGGGCCAATGAGCAGTTCTTC	CSASFRANEQFF
TRBV12-3/TRBV12-4	-	TRBJ2-1	once	TGTGCCAGCAGTGCTATGCCGACAGAGGTTCCGTTCTTC	CASSAMPTEVPFF
TRBV4-1	-	TRBJ2-1	-	TGCGCCAGCAGCCAAGATTTTGGGGTGGCGGTTAGACTTGAGCAGTTCTTC	CASSQDFGVAVRLEQFF
TRBV6-5	TRBD2	TRBJ2-7	-	TGTGCCAGCAGTTGGGGACTAGCGGGAGGGTACGAGCAGTACTTC	CASSWGLAGGYEQYF
TRBV5-5	-	TRBJ2-6	-	TGTGCCAGCAGCTTGCTAGGGGCTGCTGGGGCCAACGTCCTGACTTTC	CASSLLGAAGANVLTF
TRBV5-1	-	TRBJ1-1	-	TGCGCCAGCAGCTTTCAGACCCCACTCAGGGACACTGAAGCTTTCTTT	CASSFQTPLRDTEAFF
TRBV27	-	TRBJ2-7	-	TGTGCCAGCAACGGACCCGGAAACGAGCAGTACTTC	CASNGPGNEQYF
TRBV19	-	TRBJ1-1	-	TGTGCCAGTAGGGGGCAGGGGAACACTGAAGCTTTCTTT	CASRGQGNTEAFF
TRBV30	-	TRBJ2-7	-	TGTGCCTGGAGTGTACTAGGTCCCTTGTCAACCTACGAGCAGTACTTC	CAWSVLGPLSTYEQYF
TRBV18	-	TRBJ2-7	-	TGTGCCAGCTCACCTTCAGACAGAGCCTACGAGCAGTACTTC	CASSPSDRAYEQYF
TRBV5-1	TRBD1	TRBJ1-6	few	TGCGCCAGCAGCTTGGAACAGGGGTGGAATTCACCCCTCCACTTT	CASSLEQGWNSPLHF
TRBV19	-	TRBJ1-5	-	TGTGCCAGTAGGATCGGGGTCCACCTCAATCAGCCCCAGCATTTT	CASRIGVHLNQPQHF
TRBV6-6	TRBD2	TRBJ2-6	-	TGTGCCAGCAGTCCCTCTAGCGGGGGGACCTCTGGGGCCAACGTCCTGACTTTC	CASSPSSGGTSGANVLTF
TRBV6-5	TRBD2	TRBJ2-3	-	TGTGCCAGCAGCTACGGGGGAGGGAGGGCAGATACGCAGTATTTT	CASSYGGGRADTQYF
TRBV2	-	TRBJ2-7	-	TGTGCCAGCAGTGAACTCAACTACGAGCAGTACTTC	CASSELNYEQYF